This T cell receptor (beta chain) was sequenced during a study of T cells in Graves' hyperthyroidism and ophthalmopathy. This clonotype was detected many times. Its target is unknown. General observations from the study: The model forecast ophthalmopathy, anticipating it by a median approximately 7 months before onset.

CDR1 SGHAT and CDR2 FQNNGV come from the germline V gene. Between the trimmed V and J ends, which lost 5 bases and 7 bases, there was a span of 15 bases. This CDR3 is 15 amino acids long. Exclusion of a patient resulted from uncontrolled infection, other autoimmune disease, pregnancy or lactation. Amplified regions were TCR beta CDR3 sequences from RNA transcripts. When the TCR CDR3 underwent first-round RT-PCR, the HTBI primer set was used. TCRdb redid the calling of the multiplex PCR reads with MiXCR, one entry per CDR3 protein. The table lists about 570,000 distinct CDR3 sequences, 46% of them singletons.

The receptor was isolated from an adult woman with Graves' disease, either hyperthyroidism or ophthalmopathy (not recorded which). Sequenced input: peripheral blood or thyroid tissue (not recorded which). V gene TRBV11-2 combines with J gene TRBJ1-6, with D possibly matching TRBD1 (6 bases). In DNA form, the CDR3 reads TGTGCCAGCAGCGTACAGGGAATGAGGAATTCACCCCTCCACTTT. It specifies CASSVQGMRNSPLHF.